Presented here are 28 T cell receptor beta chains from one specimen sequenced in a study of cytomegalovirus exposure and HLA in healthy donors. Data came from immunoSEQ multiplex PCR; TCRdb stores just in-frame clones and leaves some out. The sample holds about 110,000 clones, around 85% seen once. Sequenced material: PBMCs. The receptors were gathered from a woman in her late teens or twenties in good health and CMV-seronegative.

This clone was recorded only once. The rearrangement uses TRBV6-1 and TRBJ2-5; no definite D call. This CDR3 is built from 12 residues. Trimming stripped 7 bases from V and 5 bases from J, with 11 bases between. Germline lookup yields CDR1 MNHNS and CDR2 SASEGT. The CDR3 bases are TGTGCCAGCATGGTGAGGTTTGAGACCCAGTACTTC. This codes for CASMVRFETQYF.

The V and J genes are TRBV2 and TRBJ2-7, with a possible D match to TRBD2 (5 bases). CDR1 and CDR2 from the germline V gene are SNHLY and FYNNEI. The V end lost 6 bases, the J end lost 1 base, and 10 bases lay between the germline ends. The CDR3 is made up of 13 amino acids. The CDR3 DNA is TGTGCCAGCAGCCCTGGACTGTCCTACGAGCAGTACTTC. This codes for CASSPGLSYEQYF.

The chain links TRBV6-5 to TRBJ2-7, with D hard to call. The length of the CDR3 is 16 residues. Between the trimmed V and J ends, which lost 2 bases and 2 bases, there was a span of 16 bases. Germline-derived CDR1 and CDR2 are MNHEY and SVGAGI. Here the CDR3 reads CASSYNLRRVPYEQYF. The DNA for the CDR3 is TGTGCCAGCAGTTACAACCTCCGACGGGTACCCTACGAGCAGTACTTC.

The CDR3 here is CAWMGGANYGYTF. CDR3 sequence (DNA): TGTGCCTGGATGGGAGGCGCTAACTATGGCTACACCTTC. The chain joins TRBV30 to TRBJ1-2; unclear D gene. Germline V CDR1 and CDR2: GTSNPN, SVGIG (reference sequence). CDR3 size: 13 residues. Trimming pared 4 bases from V and 0 bases from J, leaving 9 bases between.

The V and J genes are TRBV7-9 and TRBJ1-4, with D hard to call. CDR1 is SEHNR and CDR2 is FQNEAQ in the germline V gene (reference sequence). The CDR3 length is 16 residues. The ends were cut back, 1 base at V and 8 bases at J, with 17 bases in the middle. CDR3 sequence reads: CASSLGSSVVREKLFF. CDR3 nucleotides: TGTGCCAGCAGCTTAGGGTCCTCTGTTGTTCGGGAAAAACTGTTTTTT. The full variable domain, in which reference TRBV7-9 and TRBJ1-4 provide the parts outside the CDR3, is DTGVSQNPRHKITKRGQNVTFRCDPISEHNRLYWYRQTLGQGPEFLTYFQNEAQLEKSRLLSDRFSAERPKGSFSTLEIQRTEQGDSAMYLCASSLGSSVVREKLFFGSGTQLSVL.

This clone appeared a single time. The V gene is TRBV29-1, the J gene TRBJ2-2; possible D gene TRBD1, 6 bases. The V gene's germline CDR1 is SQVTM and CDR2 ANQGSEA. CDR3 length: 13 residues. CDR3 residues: CGVNRADTGELFF. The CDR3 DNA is TGCGGAGTAAACAGGGCGGACACCGGGGAGCTGTTTTTT.

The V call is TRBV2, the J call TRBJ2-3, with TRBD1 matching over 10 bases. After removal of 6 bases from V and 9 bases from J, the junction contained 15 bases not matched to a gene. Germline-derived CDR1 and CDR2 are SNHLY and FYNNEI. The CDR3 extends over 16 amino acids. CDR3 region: CASRGAGTGDQGTQYF. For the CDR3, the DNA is TGTGCCAGCAGGGGGGCCGGGACAGGGGACCAGGGGACGCAGTATTTT.

CDR3: CAWAGGPYEQYF. In nucleotides, the CDR3 is TGTGCCTGGGCAGGGGGCCCCTACGAGCAGTACTTC. The chain has TRBV30 and TRBJ2-7, with 8 bases fitting TRBD1. Germline loops: CDR1 GTSNPN, CDR2 SVGIG (reference sequence). V trimming: 5 bases; J trimming: 2 bases; junction bases outside the gene matches: 2. The CDR3 sequence is 12 residues long.

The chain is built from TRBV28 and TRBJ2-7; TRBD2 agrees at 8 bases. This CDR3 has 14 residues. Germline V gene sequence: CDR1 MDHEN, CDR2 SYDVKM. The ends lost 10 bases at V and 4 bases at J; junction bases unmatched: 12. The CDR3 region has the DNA TGTGCCACCAGACCGGGGGGGGGCCGTTACGAGCAGTACTTC. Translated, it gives CATRPGGGRYEQYF.

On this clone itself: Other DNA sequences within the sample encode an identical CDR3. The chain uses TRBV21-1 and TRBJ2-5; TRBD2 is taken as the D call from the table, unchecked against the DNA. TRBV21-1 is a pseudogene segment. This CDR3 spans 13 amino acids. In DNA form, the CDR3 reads TGTGCCAGTAGCAGGACTAGCGGGGAGACCCAGTACTTC. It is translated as CASSRTSGETQYF.

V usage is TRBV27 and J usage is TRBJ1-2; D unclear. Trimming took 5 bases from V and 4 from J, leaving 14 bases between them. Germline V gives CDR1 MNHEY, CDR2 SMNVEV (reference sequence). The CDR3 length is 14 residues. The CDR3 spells CASSPTGIPYGYTF. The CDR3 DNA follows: TGTGCCAGCAGTCCAACCGGGATCCCCTATGGCTACACCTTC.

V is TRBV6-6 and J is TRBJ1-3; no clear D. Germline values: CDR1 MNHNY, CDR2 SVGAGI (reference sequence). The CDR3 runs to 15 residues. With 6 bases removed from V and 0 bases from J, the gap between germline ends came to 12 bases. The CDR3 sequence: CASRSLEISGNTIYF. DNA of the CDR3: TGTGCCAGCAGATCACTGGAGATCTCTGGAAACACCATATATTTT.

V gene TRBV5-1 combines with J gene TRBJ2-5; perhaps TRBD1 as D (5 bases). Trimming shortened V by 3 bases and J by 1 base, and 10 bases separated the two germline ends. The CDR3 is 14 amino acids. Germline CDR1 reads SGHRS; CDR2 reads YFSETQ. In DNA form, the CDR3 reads TGCGCCAGCAGCTCCCGACAGAGCCAAGAGACCCAGTACTTC. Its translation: CASSSRQSQETQYF.

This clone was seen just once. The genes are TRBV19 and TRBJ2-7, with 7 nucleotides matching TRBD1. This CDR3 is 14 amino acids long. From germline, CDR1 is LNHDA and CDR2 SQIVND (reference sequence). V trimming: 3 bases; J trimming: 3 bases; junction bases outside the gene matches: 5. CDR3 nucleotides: TGTGCCAGTAGTATTCGGCAGGGGGACTACGAGCAGTACTTC. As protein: CASSIRQGDYEQYF.

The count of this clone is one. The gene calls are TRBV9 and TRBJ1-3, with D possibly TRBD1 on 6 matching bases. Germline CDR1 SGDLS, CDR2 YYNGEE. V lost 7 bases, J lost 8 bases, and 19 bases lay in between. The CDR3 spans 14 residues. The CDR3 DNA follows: TGTGCCAGCGCCGACTCGGGGGGGGCAGACACCATATATTTT. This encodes CASADSGGADTIYF.

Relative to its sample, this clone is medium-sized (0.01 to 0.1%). CDR3 protein: CASSAHRGSSYEQYF. The CDR3 DNA reads TGTGCCAGCAGTGCCCATAGGGGGAGCTCCTACGAGCAGTACTTC. The J gene is TRBJ2-7, the V gene TRBV27, with a weak D call TRBD1 (6 bases). This CDR3 is built from 15 residues. With 5 bases removed from V and 0 bases from J, the gap between germline ends came to 14 bases. Looked up from germline, CDR1 is MNHEY and CDR2 is SMNVEV (reference sequence).

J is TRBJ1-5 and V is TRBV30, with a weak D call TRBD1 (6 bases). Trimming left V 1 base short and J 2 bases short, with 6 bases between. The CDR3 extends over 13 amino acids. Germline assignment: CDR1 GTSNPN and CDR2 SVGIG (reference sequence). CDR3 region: CAWSGQGNQPQHF. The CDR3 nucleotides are TGTGCCTGGAGTGGACAGGGCAATCAGCCCCAGCATTTT.

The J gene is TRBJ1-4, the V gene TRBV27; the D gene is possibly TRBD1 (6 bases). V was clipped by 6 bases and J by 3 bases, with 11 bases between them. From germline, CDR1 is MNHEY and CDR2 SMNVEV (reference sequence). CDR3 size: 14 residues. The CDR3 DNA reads TGTGCCAGCAGGGCAGGGGTTGCTAATGAAAAACTGTTTTTT. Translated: CASRAGVANEKLFF.

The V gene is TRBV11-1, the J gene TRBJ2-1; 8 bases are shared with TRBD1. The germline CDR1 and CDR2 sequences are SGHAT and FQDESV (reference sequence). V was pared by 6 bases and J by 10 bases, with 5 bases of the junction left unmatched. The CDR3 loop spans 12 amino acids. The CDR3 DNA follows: TGTGCCAGCAGTCGACAGGGGTGGGAGCAGTTCTTC. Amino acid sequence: CASSRQGWEQFF. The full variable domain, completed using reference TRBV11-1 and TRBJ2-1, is EAEVAQSPRYKITEKSQAVAFWCDPISGHATLYWYRQILGQGPELLVQFQDESVVDDSQLPKDRFSAERLKGVDSTLKIQPAELGDSAMYLCASSRQGWEQFFGPGTRLTVL.

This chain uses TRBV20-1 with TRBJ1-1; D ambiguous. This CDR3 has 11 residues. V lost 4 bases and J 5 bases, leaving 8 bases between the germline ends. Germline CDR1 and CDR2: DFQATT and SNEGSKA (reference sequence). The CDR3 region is CSATWATEAFF. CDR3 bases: TGCAGTGCTACCTGGGCGACTGAAGCTTTCTTT.

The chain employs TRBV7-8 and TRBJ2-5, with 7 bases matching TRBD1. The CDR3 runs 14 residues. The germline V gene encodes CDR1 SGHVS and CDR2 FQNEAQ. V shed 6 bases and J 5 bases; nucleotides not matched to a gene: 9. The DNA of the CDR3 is TGTGCCAGCAGGCCAGACAGGGTTGAGGAGACCCAGTACTTC. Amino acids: CASRPDRVEETQYF.

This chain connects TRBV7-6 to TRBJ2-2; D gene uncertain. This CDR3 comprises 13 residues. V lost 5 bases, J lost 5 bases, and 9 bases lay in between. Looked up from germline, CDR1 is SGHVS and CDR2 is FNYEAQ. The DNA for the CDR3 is TGTGCCAGCAGCCCCCGGTTAACCGGGGAGCTGTTTTTT. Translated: CASSPRLTGELFF.

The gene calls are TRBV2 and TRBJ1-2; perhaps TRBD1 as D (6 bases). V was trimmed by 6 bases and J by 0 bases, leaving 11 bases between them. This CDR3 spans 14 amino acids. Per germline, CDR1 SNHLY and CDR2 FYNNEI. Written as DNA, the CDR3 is TGTGCCAGCAGACAGGGACCGACTAACTATGGCTACACCTTC. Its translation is CASRQGPTNYGYTF. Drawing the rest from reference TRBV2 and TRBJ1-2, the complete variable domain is EPEVTQTPSHQVTQMGQEVILRCVPISNHLYFYWYRQILGQKVEFLVSFYNNEISEKSEIFDDQFSVERPDGSNFTLKIRSTKLEDSAMYFCASRQGPTNYGYTFGSGTRLTVV.

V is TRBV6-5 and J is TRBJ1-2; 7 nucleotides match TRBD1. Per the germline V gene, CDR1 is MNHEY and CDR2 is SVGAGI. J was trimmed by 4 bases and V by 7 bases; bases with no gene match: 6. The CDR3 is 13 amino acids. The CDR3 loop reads CASTLGQSYGYTF. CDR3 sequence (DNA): TGTGCCAGCACCCTGGGACAGAGCTATGGCTACACCTTC.

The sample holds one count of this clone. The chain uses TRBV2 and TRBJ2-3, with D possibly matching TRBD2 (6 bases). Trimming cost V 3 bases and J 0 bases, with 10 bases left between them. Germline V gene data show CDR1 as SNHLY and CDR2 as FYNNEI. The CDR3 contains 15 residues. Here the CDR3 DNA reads TGTGCCAGCAGTGATGTGGGGGGTAGCACAGATACGCAGTATTTT. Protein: CASSDVGGSTDTQYF.

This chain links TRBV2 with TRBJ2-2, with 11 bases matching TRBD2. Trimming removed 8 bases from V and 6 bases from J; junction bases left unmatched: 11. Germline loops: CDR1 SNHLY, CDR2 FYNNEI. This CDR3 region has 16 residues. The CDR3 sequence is CASRKGLADVAGELFF. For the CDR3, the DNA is TGTGCCAGCCGGAAGGGACTAGCGGATGTGGCCGGGGAGCTGTTTTTT.

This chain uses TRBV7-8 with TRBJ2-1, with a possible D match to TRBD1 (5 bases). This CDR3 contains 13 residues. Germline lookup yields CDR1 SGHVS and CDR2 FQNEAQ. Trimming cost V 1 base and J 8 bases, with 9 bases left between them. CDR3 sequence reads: CASSLGQGDEQFF. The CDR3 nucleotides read TGTGCCAGCAGCTTAGGGCAGGGTGATGAGCAGTTCTTC.

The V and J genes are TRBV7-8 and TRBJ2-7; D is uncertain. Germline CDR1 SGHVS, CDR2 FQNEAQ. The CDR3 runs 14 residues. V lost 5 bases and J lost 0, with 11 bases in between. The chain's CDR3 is CASSTATNSYEQYF. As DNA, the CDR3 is TGTGCCAGCAGCACTGCAACCAACTCCTACGAGCAGTACTTC.